This TCR beta chain was recovered during a study of cytomegalovirus exposure and HLA in healthy donors. The table came from immunoSEQ multiplex PCR; TCRdb's copy has only in-frame clones and leaves some out. The sample shows over 100,000 clones, approximately 92% of them seen only once. As for this clone: Its specificity is unknown.

The study's findings and limits: Clusters of TCRs from the first cohort tended to co-occur in the 100 to 150 validation repertoires (as a later analysis found). Reports described diagnosis of cytomegalovirus status by the classifier as highly specific and sensitive. There were 164 TCR beta chains listed as cytomegalovirus-associated.

Germline CDR1 reads LNHDA; CDR2 reads SQIVND (reference sequence). The CDR3 is 16 amino acids. With 5 bases clipped from V and 2 bases from J, the junction kept 8 bases outside the gene matches. The sequence came from a woman younger than 30 in good health and CMV-seronegative. This chain joins TRBV19 and TRBJ1-5, with 8 bases that match TRBD1. The material sequenced was PBMCs. The CDR3 coding sequence is TGTGCCAGTAGTCCCAGACCGGGACAGGGCAATCAGCCCCAGCATTTT. Its translation is CASSPRPGQGNQPQHF.